The clone carrying this TCR beta chain was recorded a few times. Its specificity is not known. TCRdb fed the multiplex PCR reads into MiXCR, producing one record per CDR3 protein. The sample includes around 250,000 distinct CDR3 sequences, 30% to 35% of them seen just once. This entry is derived from a study of breast tumors, draining lymph nodes, adjacent tissues. Notes on the study in general: Tumor T cell lymph node origin was a supported hypothesis, not proven. Data fit most tumor T cells coming from lymph node, expanding in tumor. Compared with lymph nodes, tumors were less diverse; compared with nontumor tissue, more.

Samples came from axillary lymph nodes draining the breast cancer. Germline V gives CDR1 KGHSH, CDR2 LQKENI. This CDR3 has 15 amino acids. V was trimmed by 0 bases and J by 3 bases, leaving 12 bases between them. The chain couples TRBV18 to TRBJ2-7; D possibly corresponds to TRBD1 (5 bases). The clonotype was recovered from a female donor with breast cancer. Some clones in this sample may be carry-over from other donors' samples. Sequenced: axillary lymph node tissue. The CDR3 reads CASSPPQGFIYEQYF. The CDR3 DNA reads TGTGCCAGCTCACCACCGCAGGGTTTTATCTACGAGCAGTACTTC.